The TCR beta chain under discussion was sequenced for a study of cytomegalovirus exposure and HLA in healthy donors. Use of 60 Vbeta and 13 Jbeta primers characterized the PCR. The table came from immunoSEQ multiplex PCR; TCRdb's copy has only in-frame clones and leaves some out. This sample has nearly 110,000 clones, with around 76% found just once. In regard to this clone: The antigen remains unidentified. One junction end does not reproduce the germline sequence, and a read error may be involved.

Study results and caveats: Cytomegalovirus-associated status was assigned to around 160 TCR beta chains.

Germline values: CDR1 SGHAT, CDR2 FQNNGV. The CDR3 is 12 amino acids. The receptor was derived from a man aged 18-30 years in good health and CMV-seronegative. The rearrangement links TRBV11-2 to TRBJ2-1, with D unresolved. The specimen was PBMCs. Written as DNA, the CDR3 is TGTGCCAGCAGCTCTGGGTACAGTGAGCAGTTCTTC. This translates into CASSSGYSEQFF.